Listed below are T cell receptor beta chains from one sample, sequenced in a study of blood T cell repertoires in COVID-19. This table comes from immunoSEQ multiplex PCR, and its TCRdb copy is limited to in-frame clones, with some not included. The sample lists some 69,000 clones, around four fifths seen once, with roughly 1.9% in the top ten. Sequenced sample: peripheral blood. Receptor source: a woman aged 55-70 years with acute or convalescent COVID-19. The CDR3 runs from the conserved cysteine through the conserved F or W. The D gene is left open where the match is weak. Clone size is stated in some rows and not others, as once, few, many or a class when expanded.

j_gene,abundance,v_gene,d_gene,CDR3aa,CDR3nt
TRBJ1-3,-,TRBV5-6,-,CASSLIQEKGNTIYF,TGTGCCAGCAGCTTGATACAGGAGAAGGGAAACACCATATATTTT
TRBJ2-3,-,TRBV6-6,-,CASSYGAAMPNTQYF,TGTGCCAGCAGTTACGGGGCGGCCATGCCAAATACGCAGTATTTT
TRBJ1-1,-,TRBV29-1,TRBD1,CSVAPGGQGNSEAFF,TGCAGCGTTGCTCCAGGGGGGCAGGGAAACTCTGAAGCTTTCTTT
TRBJ1-3,-,TRBV6-1,-,CASSVAESTASGNTIYF,TGTGCCAGCAGTGTCGCGGAGTCAACCGCCTCTGGAAACACCATATATTTT
TRBJ1-1,-,TRBV18,TRBD1,CASSPQGTGFVNTEAFF,TGTGCCAGCTCACCACAGGGGACAGGATTTGTGAACACTGAAGCTTTCTTT
TRBJ2-7,-,TRBV11-2,TRBD1,CASSLGTGRSGEQYF,TGTGCCAGCAGCCTTGGGACAGGGAGATCGGGCGAGCAGTACTTC
TRBJ2-7,-,TRBV9,TRBD1,CASSLGQDEQYF,TGTGCCAGCAGTTTGGGACAGGACGAGCAGTACTTC
TRBJ2-3,-,TRBV27,TRBD1,CASRPRQGLGSPDTQYF,TGTGCCAGCAGACCCCGACAGGGTTTGGGTTCGCCAGATACGCAGTATTTT
TRBJ1-5,-,TRBV7-2,-,CASSSTGYQPQHF,TGTGCCAGCAGCTCGACAGGTTATCAGCCCCAGCATTTT
TRBJ2-3,-,TRBV5-6,-,CASSLYGGYTDTQYF,TGTGCCAGCAGCTTGTACGGAGGTTACACGGATACGCAGTATTTT
TRBJ2-7,-,TRBV9,TRBD1,CASSVGQGASYEQYF,TGTGCCAGCAGCGTCGGACAGGGGGCATCCTACGAGCAGTACTTC
TRBJ2-5,-,TRBV18,TRBD2,CASSPPYVGLAGEETQYF,TGTGCCAGCTCACCACCTTACGTCGGACTAGCGGGGGAGGAGACCCAGTACTTC
TRBJ2-3,-,TRBV6-5,-,CASSYLGLESDTQYF,TGTGCCAGCAGTTACTTAGGACTGGAATCAGATACGCAGTATTTT
TRBJ1-1,-,TRBV24-1,TRBD1,CATSSSGGAAEAFF,TGTGCCACCAGCAGTTCAGGGGGCGCCGCTGAAGCTTTCTTT
TRBJ2-5,-,TRBV5-1,TRBD1,CASGVGTADQETQYF,TGCGCCAGCGGCGTGGGGACAGCCGATCAAGAGACCCAGTACTTC
TRBJ1-2,once,TRBV9,-,CASSVGAGEVGDGYTF,TGTGCCAGCAGCGTAGGGGCAGGGGAAGTTGGCGATGGCTACACCTTC
TRBJ2-2,-,TRBV19,TRBD1,CGSTRDRGPGELFF,TGTGGCAGTACTCGGGACAGGGGGCCCGGGGAGCTGTTTTTT
TRBJ1-2,-,TRBV6-1,-,CASSEFSGVGYGYTF,TGTGCCAGCAGTGAATTCAGCGGGGTCGGCTATGGCTACACCTTC
TRBJ1-1,-,TRBV7-6,TRBD1,CASSFQGARGTEAFF,TGTGCCAGCAGTTTTCAGGGGGCCCGGGGGACTGAAGCTTTCTTT
TRBJ1-3,-,TRBV19,-,CATTGLSSGNTIYF,TGTGCCACCACTGGGCTCAGCTCTGGAAACACCATATATTTT
TRBJ2-7,-,TRBV6-5,TRBD1,CASRSGTGAYEQYF,TGTGCCAGCAGATCCGGGACAGGGGCTTACGAGCAGTACTTC
TRBJ1-1,-,TRBV6-5,-,CASSLRKNTEAFF,TGTGCCAGCAGCCTGCGGAAAAACACTGAAGCTTTCTTT
TRBJ2-7,-,TRBV6-5,-,CASSFDNSGGYEQYF,TGTGCCAGCAGCTTCGATAACTCCGGGGGCTACGAGCAGTACTTC
TRBJ2-1,-,TRBV28,-,CASSPKLYNEQFF,TGTGCCAGCAGCCCAAAACTGTACAATGAGCAGTTCTTC
TRBJ2-7,few,TRBV27,TRBD1,CASRSLGQASYEQYF,TGTGCCAGCAGATCTCTCGGACAGGCCTCCTACGAGCAGTACTTC
TRBJ1-5,-,TRBV12-3/TRBV12-4,-,CASSLSRNQPQHF,TGTGCCAGCAGTTTAAGCCGCAATCAGCCCCAGCATTTT
TRBJ2-7,-,TRBV4-1,TRBD2,CASSQGTSGIGEQYF,TGCGCCAGCAGCCAAGGGACTAGCGGGATTGGCGAGCAGTACTTC
TRBJ1-4,few,TRBV7-9,-,CASSLATGFRGEKLFF,TGTGCCAGCAGCTTAGCGACCGGATTTCGGGGTGAAAAACTGTTTTTT
TRBJ2-5,-,TRBV7-6,TRBD2,CASSFGTRIETQYF,TGTGCCAGCAGCTTCGGGACTAGAATAGAGACCCAGTACTTC
TRBJ2-7,-,TRBV18,-,CASSSTRRVEEQYF,TGTGCCAGCTCGTCCACCCGCAGGGTGGAAGAGCAGTACTTC
TRBJ1-2,-,TRBV5-5,-,CASSDKVSPRADGYTF,TGTGCCAGCAGCGATAAGGTCTCCCCCAGGGCAGATGGCTACACCTTC
TRBJ2-2,-,TRBV19,TRBD2,CASSIRGLAGTGTGELFF,TGTGCCAGTAGTATAAGGGGGCTAGCGGGGACCGGAACCGGGGAGCTGTTTTTT